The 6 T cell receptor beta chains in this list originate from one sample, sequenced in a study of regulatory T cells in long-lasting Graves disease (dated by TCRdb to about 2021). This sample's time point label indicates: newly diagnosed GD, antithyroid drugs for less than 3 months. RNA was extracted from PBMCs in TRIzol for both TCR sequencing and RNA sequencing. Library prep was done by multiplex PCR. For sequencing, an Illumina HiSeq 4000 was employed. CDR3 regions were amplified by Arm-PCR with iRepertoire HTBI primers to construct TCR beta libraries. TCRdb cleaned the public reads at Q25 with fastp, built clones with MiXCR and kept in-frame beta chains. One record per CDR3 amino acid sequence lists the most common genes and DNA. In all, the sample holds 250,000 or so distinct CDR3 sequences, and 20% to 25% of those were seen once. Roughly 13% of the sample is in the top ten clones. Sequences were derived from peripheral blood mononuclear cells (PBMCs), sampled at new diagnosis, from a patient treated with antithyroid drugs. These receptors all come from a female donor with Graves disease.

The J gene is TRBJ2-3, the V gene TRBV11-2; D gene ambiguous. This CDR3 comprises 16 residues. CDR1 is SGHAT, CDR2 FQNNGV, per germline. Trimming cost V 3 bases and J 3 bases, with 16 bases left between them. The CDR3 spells CASSFRPADGTDTQYF. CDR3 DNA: TGTGCCAGCAGCTTTAGACCTGCGGATGGTACAGATACGCAGTATTTT.

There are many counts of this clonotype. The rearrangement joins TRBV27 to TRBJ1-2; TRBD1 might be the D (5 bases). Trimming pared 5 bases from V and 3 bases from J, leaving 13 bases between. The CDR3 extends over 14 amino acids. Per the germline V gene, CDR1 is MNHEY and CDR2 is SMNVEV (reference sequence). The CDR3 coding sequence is TGTGCCAGCAGTCGTCGGGGAGGGGACTATGGCTACACCTTC. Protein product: CASSRRGGDYGYTF.

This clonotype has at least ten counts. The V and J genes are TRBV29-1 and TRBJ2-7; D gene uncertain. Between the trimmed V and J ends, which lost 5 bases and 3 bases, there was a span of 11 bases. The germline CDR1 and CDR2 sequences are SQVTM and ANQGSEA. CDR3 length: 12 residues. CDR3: CSVRPTDYEQYF. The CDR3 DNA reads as TGCAGCGTTCGCCCGACGGACTACGAGCAGTACTTC.

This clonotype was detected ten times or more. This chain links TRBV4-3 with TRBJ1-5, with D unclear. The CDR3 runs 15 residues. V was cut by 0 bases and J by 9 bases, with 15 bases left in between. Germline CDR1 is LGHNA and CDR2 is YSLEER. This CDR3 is CASSQDTSGVGPQHF. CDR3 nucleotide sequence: TGCGCCAGCAGCCAAGATACGAGTGGGGTGGGGCCCCAGCATTTT.

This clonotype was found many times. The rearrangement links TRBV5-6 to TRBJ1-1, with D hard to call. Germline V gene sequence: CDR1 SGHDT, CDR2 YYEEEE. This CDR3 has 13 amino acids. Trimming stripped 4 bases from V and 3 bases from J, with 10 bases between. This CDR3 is CASSPWTHTEAFF. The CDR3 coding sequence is TGTGCCAGCAGCCCATGGACTCACACTGAAGCTTTCTTT.

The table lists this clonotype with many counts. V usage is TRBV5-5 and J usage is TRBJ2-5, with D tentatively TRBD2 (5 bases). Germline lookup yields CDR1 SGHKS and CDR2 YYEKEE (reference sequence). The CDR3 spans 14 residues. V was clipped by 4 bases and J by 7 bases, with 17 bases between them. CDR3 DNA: TGTGCCAGCAGCCTTTCGGACTCCTCAGGGACCCAGTACTTC. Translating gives CASSLSDSSGTQYF. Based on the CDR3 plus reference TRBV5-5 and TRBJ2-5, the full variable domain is DAGVTQSPTHLIKTRGQQVTLRCSPISGHKSVSWYQQVLGQGPQFIFQYYEKEERGRGNFPDRFSARQFPNYSSELNVNALLLGDSALYLCASSLSDSSGTQYFGPGTRLLVL.